Sequencing of this T cell receptor beta chain was carried out in a study of T cells in Graves' hyperthyroidism and ophthalmopathy. Trimming left V 3 bases short and J 4 bases short, with 6 bases between. The CDR3 has 12 residues. Calling Graves' hyperthyroidism stable meant ophthalmopathy did not progress within 18 months. Thyroid ultrasound and orbital computed tomography, with clinical symptoms and serum thyroxine and TRAb, informed diagnoses. Using less than 12 ml of fresh peripheral blood, PBMCs were prepared. TCR beta CDR3 regions were amplified from RNA. First-round RT-PCR with HTBI primers amplified the TCR CDR3 region. TCRdb re-analysed the multiplex PCR reads in MiXCR, keeping a single row per CDR3 protein. The table lists about 480,000 distinct CDR3 sequences, approximately 15% of them singletons. This clonotype appeared many times.

The chain has TRBV12-3 or TRBV12-4 and TRBJ1-1; D uncertain. Sequences were obtained from blood. The source of this sequence is a woman younger than 30 with Graves' hyperthyroidism. The CDR3 nucleotides are TGTGCCAGCAGTTTCCCGGCCACTGAAGCTTTCTTT. Amino acid sequence: CASSFPATEAFF.